Shown below are 29 T cell receptor beta chains from a single sample sequenced in a study of T-cell reconstitution after alpha-beta-depleted transplantation in children (dated by TCRdb to 2016 to 2017). This specimen's treatment or condition label, per the study, means: allogeneic hematopoietic cell transplantation with graft depleted of TCRalphabeta T cells and CD19 B cells. The receptor library was made with PCR. The instrument given in TCRdb is Illumina HiSeq 2500. TCR libraries were prepared with molecular barcoding, using unique molecular identifiers to normalize TCRbeta repertoire quantification. TCRdb applied fastp at Q25 and MiXCR to the public reads, then kept only in-frame beta chains. For every CDR3 protein sequence, its rows merge into one entry that carries the most common genes and DNA. The sample table lists 550,000 to 800,000 distinct CDR3 sequences, 13% of them with a count of one. 0.79% of the sample is held by the ten biggest clonotypes.

Sequencing was performed on PBMCs, taken before TCRalphabeta/CD19-depleted stem cell transplant. Receptors were obtained from a girl aged 2-10 years with congenital amegakaryocytic thrombocytopenia, due to receive a stem cell transplant.

In regard to this clonotype: One end of the junction varies from germline; a read error may be responsible. The chain recombines TRBV5-6 with TRBJ2-1, with 9 bases that match TRBD2. CDR1 is SGHDT and CDR2 is YYEEEE in the germline V gene. This CDR3 contains 14 residues. CDR3 in amino acids: CTSSAGGPFGEQFF. The CDR3 coding sequence is TGTACCAGCAGCGCGGGAGGGCCCTTCGGGGAGCAGTTCTTC.

The rearrangement uses TRBV19 and TRBJ2-7; D is uncertain. The V end was cut by 3 bases, the J end by 6 bases, with 12 bases between. This CDR3 has 13 amino acids. Germline V gene lookup returns CDR1 LNHDA and CDR2 SQIVND (reference sequence). CDR3 sequence (DNA): TGTGCCAGTAGTATCGGCCAAGCTATCGAGCAGTACTTC. Translating it yields CASSIGQAIEQYF. The full variable domain, completed using reference TRBV19 and TRBJ2-7, is DGGITQSPKYLFRKEGQNVTLSCEQNLNHDAMYWYRQDPGQGLRLIYYSQIVNDFQKGDIAEGYSVSREKKESFPLTVTSAQKNPTAFYLCASSIGQAIEQYFGPGTRLTVT.

A few counts support this clonotype. This chain uses TRBV7-9 with TRBJ2-7, with D maybe TRBD1 (5 bases). This CDR3 has 15 residues. Between the trimmed V and J ends, which lost 8 bases and 0 bases, there was a span of 17 bases. From germline, CDR1 is SEHNR and CDR2 FQNEAQ (reference sequence). In DNA, the CDR3 is TGTGCCAGCGGGCCCTCTTTAAGGGGCTCCTACGAGCAGTACTTC. Its protein is CASGPSLRGSYEQYF.

This clonotype has at least ten counts. The CDR3 nucleotides read TGCGCCAGCAGCCAACCGTACAGGGACGGCGATGAGCAGTTCTTC. Encoded protein: CASSQPYRDGDEQFF. The rearrangement joins TRBV4-1 to TRBJ2-1; D perhaps matches TRBD1 (6 bases). CDR3 length equals 15 residues. CDR1 MGHRA and CDR2 YSYEKL come from the germline V gene. V was shortened by 2 bases and J by 8 bases, with 16 bases between the two germline ends.

This clonotype was counted only a few times. This chain joins TRBV28 and TRBJ2-1, with D perhaps matching TRBD2 (5 bases). This CDR3 comprises 13 residues. The germline V gene encodes CDR1 MDHEN and CDR2 SYDVKM. Trimming shortened V by 10 bases and J by 0 bases, and 10 bases separated the two germline ends. CDR3 sequence reads: CAIQADSYNEQFF. CDR3 coding DNA: TGTGCCATCCAAGCGGACTCCTACAATGAGCAGTTCTTC.

This clonotype has more than one count but fewer than ten. The genes are TRBV5-5 and TRBJ2-3; no firm D call. CDR3 length: 14 residues. The V end was cut by 2 bases, the J end by 8 bases, with 15 bases between. Germline V gene sequence: CDR1 SGHKS, CDR2 YYEKEE (reference sequence). The CDR3 region has the DNA TGTGCCAGCAGCTTCACCCCCGATGAGGTTACGCAGTATTTT. Translated: CASSFTPDEVTQYF. Full variable domain (rest looked up from reference TRBV5-5 and TRBJ2-3): DAGVTQSPTHLIKTRGQQVTLRCSPISGHKSVSWYQQVLGQGPQFIFQYYEKEERGRGNFPDRFSARQFPNYSSELNVNALLLGDSALYLCASSFTPDEVTQYFGPGTRLTVL.

This clonotype was counted only a few times. V usage is TRBV11-2 and J usage is TRBJ2-6; 13 bases match TRBD2. The CDR3 has 17 residues. The J segment lost 3 bases and the V segment lost 5 bases, leaving 4 bases of the junction unmatched. Germline V gives CDR1 SGHAT, CDR2 FQNNGV. In DNA form, the CDR3 reads TGTGCCAGCAGCCCGGGACTAGCGGGACTTGGGGCCAACGTCCTGACTTTC. Amino acid sequence: CASSPGLAGLGANVLTF.

On this clonotype itself: A much larger clonotype is one base distant, so this may be a read error. The chain joins TRBV20-1 to TRBJ1-4; maybe TRBD1 (5 bases). Germline V gives CDR1 DFQATT, CDR2 SNEGSKA (reference sequence). Trimming cost V 3 bases and J 10 bases, with 21 bases left between them. The CDR3 has 15 residues. CDR3 sequence: CSASGAGGREGKLFF. In DNA, the CDR3 is TGCAGTGCTAGTGGAGCCGGAGGCAGGGAAGGAAAACTGTTTTTT.

This clonotype was seen a few times. The chain couples TRBV12-3 or TRBV12-4 to TRBJ2-7; a weak D match, TRBD1 (6 bases). The CDR3 runs 14 residues. Trimming left V 3 bases short and J 3 bases short, with 12 bases between. The DNA for the CDR3 is TGTGCCAGCAGTTTTAGGGGGTTCGGCTACGAGCAGTACTTC. The encoded protein is CASSFRGFGYEQYF.

This clonotype was recorded at least ten times. V is TRBV20-1 and J is TRBJ2-7; D call uncertain. V was shortened by 3 bases and J by 5 bases, with 8 bases between the two germline ends. Germline V gives CDR1 DFQATT, CDR2 SNEGSKA (reference sequence). The CDR3 loop spans 11 amino acids. CDR3 coding DNA: TGCAGTGCTAGTGGTCGAAACGAGCAGTACTTC. As protein: CSASGRNEQYF.

The table lists this clonotype with many counts. The chain is built from TRBV20-1 and TRBJ2-7; D is unresolved. Germline-derived CDR1 and CDR2 are DFQATT and SNEGSKA (reference sequence). The V end lost 6 bases, the J end lost 2 bases, and 17 bases lay between the germline ends. The CDR3 covers 14 residues. The CDR3 is CSALSQTNTYEQYF. The CDR3 DNA sequence: TGCAGTGCCCTCTCTCAAACAAACACCTACGAGCAGTACTTC.

This clonotype was recorded at least ten times. This chain uses TRBV28 with TRBJ2-5, with D possibly TRBD1 on 6 matching bases. Germline CDR1 reads MDHEN; CDR2 reads SYDVKM. Trimming took off 5 bases at V and 5 bases at J, with 18 bases between the two ends. The CDR3 spans 15 residues. The CDR3 is CASSTHYRDSETQYF. The CDR3 nucleotides are TGTGCCAGCAGTACCCATTACAGGGATTCCGAGACCCAGTACTTC.

This clonotype was detected a few times. The chain has TRBV5-1 and TRBJ2-3; D gene ambiguous. The CDR3 is 15 residues long. V lost 4 bases and J 4 bases, leaving 16 bases between the germline ends. Germline CDR1 reads SGHRS; CDR2 reads YFSETQ. The CDR3 region is CASSKGRTFADTQYF. CDR3 coding DNA: TGCGCCAGCAGCAAAGGACGGACGTTCGCAGATACGCAGTATTTT.

This clonotype was picked up many times. V is TRBV7-9 and J is TRBJ1-2; 7 bases fit TRBD1. Looked up from germline, CDR1 is SEHNR and CDR2 is FQNEAQ (reference sequence). This CDR3 region has 15 residues. Unmatched junction bases numbered 7, after V lost 4 bases and J lost 2 bases. The CDR3 is CASSSTGVVNYGYTF. CDR3 in DNA: TGTGCCAGCAGCTCTACAGGGGTAGTCAACTATGGCTACACCTTC.

V usage is TRBV18 and J usage is TRBJ2-1; D unclear. The CDR3 runs to 15 residues. V was pared by 3 bases and J by 7 bases, with 16 bases between. Germline V gives CDR1 KGHSH, CDR2 LQKENI. CDR3 nucleotides: TGTGCCAGCTCACCGAGTGGGCAGTTTAGAAATGAGCAGTTCTTC. Encoded protein: CASSPSGQFRNEQFF.

This clonotype was seen only a few times. CDR3 in amino acids: CASSSVDSNQPQHF. DNA of the CDR3: TGTGCCAGCAGTTCGGTGGATAGCAATCAGCCCCAGCATTTT. The chain carries TRBV6-5 and TRBJ1-5; the D is unclear. Germline loops: CDR1 MNHEY, CDR2 SVGAGI. Trimming left V 4 bases short and J 0 bases short, with 7 bases between. CDR3 size: 14 residues.

The rearrangement links TRBV29-1 to TRBJ1-2, with D perhaps TRBD1 (5 bases). The V gene lost 2 bases and the J gene lost 8 bases, with 15 bases spanning the gap. This CDR3 spans 13 amino acids. CDR1 is SQVTM and CDR2 is ANQGSEA in the germline V gene. The CDR3 loop reads CSVEQGTGRGYTF. Written as DNA, the CDR3 is TGCAGCGTTGAACAGGGTACCGGGAGGGGCTACACCTTC. The complete variable domain, with remaining parts taken from reference TRBV29-1 and TRBJ1-2, reads SAVISQKPSRDICQRGTSLTIQCQVDSQVTMMFWYRQQPGQSLTLIATANQGSEATYESGFVIDKFPISRPNLTFSTLTVSNMSPEDSSIYLCSVEQGTGRGYTFGSGTRLTVV.

The table lists this clonotype with many counts. CDR3 in amino acids: CASILTSGGNEQFF. CDR3 nucleotides: TGTGCCAGCATTTTGACTAGCGGGGGCAATGAGCAGTTCTTC. The chain links TRBV12-3 or TRBV12-4 to TRBJ2-1, with TRBD2 matching over 12 bases. Germline trimming cut 7 bases from V and 6 bases from J; bases unmatched to any gene: 4. This CDR3 is 14 amino acids long.

This clonotype turned up a few times. The chain employs TRBV27 and TRBJ2-4; TRBD2 aligns across 7 bases. The germline gives CDR1 MNHEY, CDR2 SMNVEV (reference sequence). Losses at the gene ends were 5 bases for V and 9 bases for J; bases not matched to a gene: 10. There are 14 residues in the CDR3. CDR3 nucleotide sequence: TGTGCCAGCAGTCTCCTGACTAGCATCGGCATTCAGTACTTC. It encodes CASSLLTSIGIQYF.

The rearrangement joins TRBV28 to TRBJ1-3, with D perhaps TRBD1 (5 bases). V dropped 2 bases and J dropped 4 bases, with 15 bases sitting between them. CDR1 and CDR2 (germline): MDHEN, SYDVKM. The CDR3 is 16 residues long. CDR3 protein: CASSLLGALGGNTIYF. The CDR3 nucleotides read TGTGCCAGCAGTTTACTAGGGGCCCTGGGGGGAAACACCATATATTTT.

V is TRBV15 and J is TRBJ1-5; no clear D. The CDR3 is made up of 16 amino acids. V shed 1 base and J shed 3 bases, with 13 bases lying between them. The germline V gene has CDR1 LNHNV and CDR2 YYDKDF (reference sequence). The CDR3 is CATSRVGPPSNQPQHF. The DNA of the CDR3 is TGTGCCACCAGCAGAGTTGGGCCGCCATCCAATCAGCCCCAGCATTTT.

The V gene is TRBV29-1, the J gene TRBJ2-1; D unclear. Germline V gene lookup returns CDR1 SQVTM and CDR2 ANQGSEA. The V gene lost 6 bases and the J gene lost 10 bases, with 13 bases spanning the gap. This CDR3 has 11 residues. The chain's CDR3 is CSVGFHGEQFF. In nucleotides, the CDR3 is TGCAGCGTCGGTTTTCACGGGGAGCAGTTCTTC.

This clonotype was detected only a few times. The chain combines TRBV12-5 with TRBJ2-1; D is undetermined. The V end lost 3 bases, the J end lost 11 bases, and 8 bases lay between the germline ends. Germline V gene sequence: CDR1 LGHNT, CDR2 FRNRAP. This CDR3 has 11 amino acids. The CDR3 DNA reads as TGTGCTAGTGGTTTCCTGGGTAAGCAGTTCTTC. Protein: CASGFLGKQFF.

This clonotype was observed at least ten times. J is TRBJ2-1 and V is TRBV12-3 or TRBV12-4; no clear D. V lost 7 bases to trimming and J lost 1 base, with 2 bases between them. This CDR3 spans 11 amino acids. The CDR3 DNA follows: TGTGCCAGCATATCCTACAATGAGCAGTTCTTC. As protein: CASISYNEQFF.

This clonotype was seen at least ten times. The chain couples TRBV20-1 to TRBJ1-1, with a tentative D call TRBD1 (5 bases). The CDR3 covers 12 residues. Looked up from germline, CDR1 is DFQATT and CDR2 is SNEGSKA (reference sequence). Trimming shortened V by 3 bases and J by 5 bases, and 10 bases separated the two germline ends. For the CDR3, the DNA is TGCAGTGCTAGTCGAAGGGGAACTGAAGCTTTCTTT. Translation gives CSASRRGTEAFF.

J is TRBJ2-5 and V is TRBV12-5; D gene ambiguous. CDR1 and CDR2 from the germline V gene are LGHNT and FRNRAP. The CDR3 covers 13 residues. Trimming took 4 bases from V and 1 from J, leaving 7 bases between them. For the CDR3, the DNA is TGTGCTAGTGGTTCTTCAGGCCAAGAGACCCAGTACTTC. It encodes CASGSSGQETQYF.

The chain employs TRBV20-1 and TRBJ2-7; 9 bases are a match to TRBD1. Germline values: CDR1 DFQATT, CDR2 SNEGSKA (reference sequence). V shed 4 bases, J shed 3 bases, and the junction held 10 bases outside the gene matches. The CDR3 has 15 residues. DNA for the CDR3: TGCAGTGCTAACTACGACCTGGGACAGGGCTACGAGCAGTACTTC. Protein product: CSANYDLGQGYEQYF.

The CDR3 coding sequence is TGTGCCAGCAGCCCTAGGACAGCCTTGTTCTTC. Amino acid sequence: CASSPRTALFF. This chain links TRBV7-2 with TRBJ2-1, with a weak D call TRBD1 (6 bases). This CDR3 has 11 residues. Trimming pared 5 bases from V and 15 bases from J, leaving 14 bases between. Per germline, CDR1 SGHTA and CDR2 FQGNSA. Drawing the rest from reference TRBV7-2 and TRBJ2-1, the complete variable domain is GAGVSQSPSNKVTEKGKDVELRCDPISGHTALYWYRQSLGQGLEFLIYFQGNSAPDKSGLPSDRFSAERTGGSVSTLTIQRTQQEDSAVYLCASSPRTALFFGPGTRLTVL.

The chain is built from TRBV7-9 and TRBJ2-1, with no clear D. With 1 base removed from V and 5 bases from J, the gap between germline ends came to 6 bases. Germline V lookup: CDR1 SEHNR, CDR2 FQNEAQ (reference sequence). This CDR3 has 13 residues. The CDR3 DNA reads TGTGCCAGCAGCTTAGACGGACACAATGAGCAGTTCTTC. Its protein product is CASSLDGHNEQFF.